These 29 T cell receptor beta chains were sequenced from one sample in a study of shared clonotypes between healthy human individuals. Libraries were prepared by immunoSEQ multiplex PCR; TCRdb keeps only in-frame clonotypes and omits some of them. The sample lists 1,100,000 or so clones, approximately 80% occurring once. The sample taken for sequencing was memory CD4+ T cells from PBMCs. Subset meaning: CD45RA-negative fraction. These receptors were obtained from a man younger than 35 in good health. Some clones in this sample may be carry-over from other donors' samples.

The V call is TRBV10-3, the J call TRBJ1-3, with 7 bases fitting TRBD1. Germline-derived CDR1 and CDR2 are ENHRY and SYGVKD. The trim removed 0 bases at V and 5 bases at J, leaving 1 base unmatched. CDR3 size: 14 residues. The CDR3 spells CAISESTGRNTIYF. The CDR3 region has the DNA TGTGCCATCAGTGAGTCGACAGGGAGAAACACCATATATTTT.

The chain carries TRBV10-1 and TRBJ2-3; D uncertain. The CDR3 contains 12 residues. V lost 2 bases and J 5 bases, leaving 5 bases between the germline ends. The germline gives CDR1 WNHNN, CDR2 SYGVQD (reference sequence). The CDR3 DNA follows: TGCGCCAGCAGTGAGGGTAAAGATACGCAGTATTTT. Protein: CASSEGKDTQYF.

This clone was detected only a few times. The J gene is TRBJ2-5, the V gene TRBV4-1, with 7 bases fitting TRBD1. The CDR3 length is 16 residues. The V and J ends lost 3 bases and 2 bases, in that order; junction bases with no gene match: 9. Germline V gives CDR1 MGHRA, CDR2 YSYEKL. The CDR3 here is CASSHHFGTVQETQYF. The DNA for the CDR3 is TGCGCCAGCAGCCACCACTTTGGGACAGTACAAGAGACCCAGTACTTC.

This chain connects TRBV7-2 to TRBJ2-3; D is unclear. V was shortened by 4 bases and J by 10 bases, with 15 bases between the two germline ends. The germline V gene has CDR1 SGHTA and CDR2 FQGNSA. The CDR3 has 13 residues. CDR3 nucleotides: TGTGCCAGCAGCTCCCAGACTTCCCCACCGCAGTATTTT. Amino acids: CASSSQTSPPQYF. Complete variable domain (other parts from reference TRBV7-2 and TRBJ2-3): GAGVSQSPSNKVTEKGKDVELRCDPISGHTALYWYRQSLGQGLEFLIYFQGNSAPDKSGLPSDRFSAERTGGSVSTLTIQRTQQEDSAVYLCASSSQTSPPQYFGPGTRLTVL.

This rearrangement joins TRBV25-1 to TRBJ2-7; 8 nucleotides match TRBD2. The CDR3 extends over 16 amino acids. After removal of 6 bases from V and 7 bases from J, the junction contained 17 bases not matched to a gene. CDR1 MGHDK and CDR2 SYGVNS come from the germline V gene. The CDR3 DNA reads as TGTGCCAGCAGGGACACCAGAGCGGGAGCCCTACTAGAGCAGTACTTC. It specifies CASRDTRAGALLEQYF.

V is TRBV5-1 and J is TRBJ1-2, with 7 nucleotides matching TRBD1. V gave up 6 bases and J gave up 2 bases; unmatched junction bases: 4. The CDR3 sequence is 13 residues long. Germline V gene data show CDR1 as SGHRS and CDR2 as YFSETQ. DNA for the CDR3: TGCGCCAGCAAAAGGGGACAGAACTATGGCTACACCTTC. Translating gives CASKRGQNYGYTF.

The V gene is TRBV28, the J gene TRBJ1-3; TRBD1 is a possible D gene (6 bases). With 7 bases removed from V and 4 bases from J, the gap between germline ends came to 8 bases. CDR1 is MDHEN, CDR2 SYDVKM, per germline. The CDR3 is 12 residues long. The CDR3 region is CASIGQGNTIYF. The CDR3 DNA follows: TGTGCCAGCATTGGACAGGGAAACACCATATATTTT. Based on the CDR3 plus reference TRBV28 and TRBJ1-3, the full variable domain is DVKVTQSSRYLVKRTGEKVFLECVQDMDHENMFWYRQDPGLGLRLIYFSYDVKMKEKGDIPEGYSVSREKKERFSLILESASTNQTSMYLCASIGQGNTIYFGEGSWLTVV.

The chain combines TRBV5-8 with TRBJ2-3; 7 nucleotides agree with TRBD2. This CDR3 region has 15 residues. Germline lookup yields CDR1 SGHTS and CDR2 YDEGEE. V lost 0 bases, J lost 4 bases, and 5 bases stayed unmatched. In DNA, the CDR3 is TGTGCCAGCAGCTTGGATCCCACTAGCGCAGATACGCAGTATTTT. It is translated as CASSLDPTSADTQYF.

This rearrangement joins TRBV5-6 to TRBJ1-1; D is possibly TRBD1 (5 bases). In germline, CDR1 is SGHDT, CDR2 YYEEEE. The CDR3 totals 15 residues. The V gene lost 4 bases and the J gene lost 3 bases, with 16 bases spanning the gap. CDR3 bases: TGTGCCAGCAGCCGCAACCCAGGGCGGGACACTGAAGCTTTCTTT. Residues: CASSRNPGRDTEAFF. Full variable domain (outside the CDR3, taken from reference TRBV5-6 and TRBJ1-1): DAGVTQSPTHLIKTRGQQVTLRCSPKSGHDTVSWYQQALGQGPQFIFQYYEEEERQRGNFPDRFSGHQFPNYSSELNVNALLLGDSALYLCASSRNPGRDTEAFFGQGTRLTVV.

The CDR3 loop is CASSPPVGNNSPLHF. CDR3 bases: TGTGCCAGCTCACCACCGGTAGGGAACAATTCACCCCTCCACTTT. This sequence joins TRBV18 and TRBJ1-6; D remains ambiguous. V dropped 0 bases and J dropped 7 bases, with 10 bases sitting between them. The germline V gene encodes CDR1 KGHSH and CDR2 LQKENI. The CDR3 consists of 15 residues. The full variable domain, its missing parts supplied by reference TRBV18 and TRBJ1-6, is NAGVMQNPRHLVRRRGQEARLRCSPMKGHSHVYWYRQLPEEGLKFMVYLQKENIIDESGMPKERFSAEFPKEGPSILRIQQVVRGDSAAYFCASSPPVGNNSPLHFGNGTRLTVT.

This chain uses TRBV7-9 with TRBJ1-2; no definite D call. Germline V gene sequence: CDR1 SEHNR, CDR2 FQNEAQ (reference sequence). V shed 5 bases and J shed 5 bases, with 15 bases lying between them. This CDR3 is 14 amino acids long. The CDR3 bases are TGTGCCAGCAGCGAGAGGGCCATGGAGTATGGCTACACCTTC. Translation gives CASSERAMEYGYTF. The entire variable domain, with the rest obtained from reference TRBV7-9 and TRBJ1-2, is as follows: DTGVSQNPRHKITKRGQNVTFRCDPISEHNRLYWYRQTLGQGPEFLTYFQNEAQLEKSRLLSDRFSAERPKGSFSTLEIQRTEQGDSAMYLCASSERAMEYGYTFGSGTRLTVV.

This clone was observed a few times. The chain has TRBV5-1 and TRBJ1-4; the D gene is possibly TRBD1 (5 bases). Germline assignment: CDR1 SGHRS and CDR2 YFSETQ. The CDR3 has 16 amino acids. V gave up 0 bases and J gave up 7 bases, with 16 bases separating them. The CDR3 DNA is TGCGCCAGCAGCTTGGAAGGGCACGGGGGAAGTGAAAAACTGTTTTTT. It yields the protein CASSLEGHGGSEKLFF. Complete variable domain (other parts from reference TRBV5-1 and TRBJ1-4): KAGVTQTPRYLIKTRGQQVTLSCSPISGHRSVSWYQQTPGQGLQFLFEYFSETQRNKGNFPGRFSGRQFSNSRSEMNVSTLELGDSALYLCASSLEGHGGSEKLFFGSGTQLSVL.

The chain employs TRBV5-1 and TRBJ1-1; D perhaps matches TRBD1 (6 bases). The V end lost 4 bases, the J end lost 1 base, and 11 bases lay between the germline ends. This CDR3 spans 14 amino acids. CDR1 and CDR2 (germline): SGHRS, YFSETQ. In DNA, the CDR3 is TGCGCCAGCAGCGTCAGGGGAGGGAACACTGAAGCTTTCTTT. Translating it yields CASSVRGGNTEAFF.

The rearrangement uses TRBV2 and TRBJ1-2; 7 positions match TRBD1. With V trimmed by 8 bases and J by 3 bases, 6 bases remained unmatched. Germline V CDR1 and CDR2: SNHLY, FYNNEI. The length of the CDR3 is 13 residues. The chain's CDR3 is CASFKGQDYGYTF. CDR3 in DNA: TGTGCCAGCTTTAAAGGACAGGACTATGGCTACACCTTC.

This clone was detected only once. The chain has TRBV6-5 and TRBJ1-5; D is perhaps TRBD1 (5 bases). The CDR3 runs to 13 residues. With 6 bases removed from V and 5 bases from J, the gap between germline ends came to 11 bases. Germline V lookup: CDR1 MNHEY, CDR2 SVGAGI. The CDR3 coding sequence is TGTGCCAGCAGGGTGGGCAGGGATCAGCCCCAGCATTTT. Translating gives CASRVGRDQPQHF.

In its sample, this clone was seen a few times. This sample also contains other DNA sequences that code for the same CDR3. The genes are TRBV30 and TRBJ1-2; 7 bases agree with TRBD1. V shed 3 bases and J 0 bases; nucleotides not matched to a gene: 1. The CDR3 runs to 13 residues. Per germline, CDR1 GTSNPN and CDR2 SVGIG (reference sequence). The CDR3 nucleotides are TGTGCCTGGAGCCAGGGGGCTAACTATGGCTACACCTTC. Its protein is CAWSQGANYGYTF.

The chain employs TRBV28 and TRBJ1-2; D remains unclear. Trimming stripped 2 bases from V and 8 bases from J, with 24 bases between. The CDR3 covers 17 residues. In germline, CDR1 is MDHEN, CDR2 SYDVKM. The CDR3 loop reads CASSLPSLLQTKYGYTF. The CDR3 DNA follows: TGTGCCAGCAGTTTACCCTCATTACTGCAAACCAAGTACGGCTACACCTTC.

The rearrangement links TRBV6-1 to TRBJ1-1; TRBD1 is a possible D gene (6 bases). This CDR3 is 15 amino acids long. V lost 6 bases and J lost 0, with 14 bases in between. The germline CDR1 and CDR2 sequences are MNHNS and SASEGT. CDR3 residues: CASSRTDPMNTEAFF. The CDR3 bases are TGTGCCAGCAGCCGGACAGACCCCATGAACACTGAAGCTTTCTTT.

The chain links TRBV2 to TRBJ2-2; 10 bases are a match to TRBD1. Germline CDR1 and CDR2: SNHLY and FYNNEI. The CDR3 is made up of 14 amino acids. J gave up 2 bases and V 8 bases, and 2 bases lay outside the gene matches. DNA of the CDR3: TGTGCCAGCGGGGACAGGGGCAACACCGGGGAGCTGTTTTTT. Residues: CASGDRGNTGELFF.

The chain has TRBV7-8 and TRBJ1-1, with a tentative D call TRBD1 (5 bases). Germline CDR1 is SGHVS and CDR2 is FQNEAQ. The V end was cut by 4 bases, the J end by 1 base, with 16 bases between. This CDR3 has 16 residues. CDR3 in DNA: TGTGCCAGCAGCTCTCGGGACGGACACGCGAACACTGAAGCTTTCTTT. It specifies CASSSRDGHANTEAFF.

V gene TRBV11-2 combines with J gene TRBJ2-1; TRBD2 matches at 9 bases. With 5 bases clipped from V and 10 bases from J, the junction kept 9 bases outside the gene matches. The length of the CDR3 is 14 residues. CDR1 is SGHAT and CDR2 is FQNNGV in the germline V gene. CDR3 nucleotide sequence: TGTGCCAGCAGCCCCCTGCGGGAGGGGATCGAGCAGTTCTTC. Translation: CASSPLREGIEQFF.

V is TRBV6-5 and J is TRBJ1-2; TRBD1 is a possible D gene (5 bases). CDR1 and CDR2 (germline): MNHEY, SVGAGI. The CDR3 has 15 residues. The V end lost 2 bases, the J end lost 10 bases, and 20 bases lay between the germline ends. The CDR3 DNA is TGTGCCAGCAGTTACAGTAATCGGGGCCCCCCACCCTACACCTTC. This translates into CASSYSNRGPPPYTF.

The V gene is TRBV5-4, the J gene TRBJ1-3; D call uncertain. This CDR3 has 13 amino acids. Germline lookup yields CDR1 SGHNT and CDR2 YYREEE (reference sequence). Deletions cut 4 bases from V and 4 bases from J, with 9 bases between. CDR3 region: CASSGETGNTIYF. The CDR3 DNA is TGTGCCAGCAGCGGCGAGACAGGAAACACCATATATTTT.

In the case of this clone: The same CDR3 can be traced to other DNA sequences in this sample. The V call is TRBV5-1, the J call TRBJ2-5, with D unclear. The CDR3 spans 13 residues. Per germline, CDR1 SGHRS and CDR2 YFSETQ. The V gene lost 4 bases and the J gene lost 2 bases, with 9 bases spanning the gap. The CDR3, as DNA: TGCGCCAGCAGCCCGACAAGTCAAGAGACCCAGTACTTC. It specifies CASSPTSQETQYF. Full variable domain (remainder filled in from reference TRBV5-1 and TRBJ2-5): KAGVTQTPRYLIKTRGQQVTLSCSPISGHRSVSWYQQTPGQGLQFLFEYFSETQRNKGNFPGRFSGRQFSNSRSEMNVSTLELGDSALYLCASSPTSQETQYFGPGTRLLVL.

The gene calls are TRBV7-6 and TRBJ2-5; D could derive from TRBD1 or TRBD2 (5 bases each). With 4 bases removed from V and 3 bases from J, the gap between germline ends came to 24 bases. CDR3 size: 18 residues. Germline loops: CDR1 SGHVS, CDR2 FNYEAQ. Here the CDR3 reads CASSSLRVVGDGEETQYF. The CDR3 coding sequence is TGTGCCAGCAGCTCACTTCGCGTCGTCGGGGACGGCGAAGAGACCCAGTACTTC.

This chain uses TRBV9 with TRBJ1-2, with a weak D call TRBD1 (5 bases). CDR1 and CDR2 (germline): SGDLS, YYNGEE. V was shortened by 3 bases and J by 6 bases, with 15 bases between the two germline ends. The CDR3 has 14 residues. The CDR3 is CASSATGRVDGYTF. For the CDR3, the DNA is TGTGCCAGCAGCGCGACGGGCAGGGTCGATGGCTACACCTTC.

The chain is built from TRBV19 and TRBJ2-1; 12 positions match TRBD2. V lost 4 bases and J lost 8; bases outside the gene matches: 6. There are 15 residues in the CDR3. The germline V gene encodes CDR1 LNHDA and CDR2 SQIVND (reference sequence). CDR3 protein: CASSRRLAGVDEQFF. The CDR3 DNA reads TGTGCCAGTAGTAGGCGACTAGCGGGAGTGGATGAGCAGTTCTTC. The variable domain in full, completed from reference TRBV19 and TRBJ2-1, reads DGGITQSPKYLFRKEGQNVTLSCEQNLNHDAMYWYRQDPGQGLRLIYYSQIVNDFQKGDIAEGYSVSREKKESFPLTVTSAQKNPTAFYLCASSRRLAGVDEQFFGPGTRLTVL.

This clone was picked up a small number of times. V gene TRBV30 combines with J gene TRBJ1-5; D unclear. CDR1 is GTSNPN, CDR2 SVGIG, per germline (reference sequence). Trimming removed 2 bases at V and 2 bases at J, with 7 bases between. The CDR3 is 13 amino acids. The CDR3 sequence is CAWSSFGNQPQHF. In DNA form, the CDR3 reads TGTGCCTGGAGTTCCTTTGGCAATCAGCCCCAGCATTTT.

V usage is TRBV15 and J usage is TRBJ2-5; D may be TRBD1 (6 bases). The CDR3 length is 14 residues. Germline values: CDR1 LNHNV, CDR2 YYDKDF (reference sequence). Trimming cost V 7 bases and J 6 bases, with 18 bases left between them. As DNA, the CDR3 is TGTGCCACCACAACAGGGTACGGGGTCCAGACCCAGTACTTC. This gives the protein CATTTGYGVQTQYF. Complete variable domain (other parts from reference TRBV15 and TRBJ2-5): DAMVIQNPRYQVTQFGKPVTLSCSQTLNHNVMYWYQQKSSQAPKLLFHYYDKDFNNEADTPDNFQSRRPNTSFCFLDIRSPGLGDTAMYLCATTTGYGVQTQYFGPGTRLLVL.